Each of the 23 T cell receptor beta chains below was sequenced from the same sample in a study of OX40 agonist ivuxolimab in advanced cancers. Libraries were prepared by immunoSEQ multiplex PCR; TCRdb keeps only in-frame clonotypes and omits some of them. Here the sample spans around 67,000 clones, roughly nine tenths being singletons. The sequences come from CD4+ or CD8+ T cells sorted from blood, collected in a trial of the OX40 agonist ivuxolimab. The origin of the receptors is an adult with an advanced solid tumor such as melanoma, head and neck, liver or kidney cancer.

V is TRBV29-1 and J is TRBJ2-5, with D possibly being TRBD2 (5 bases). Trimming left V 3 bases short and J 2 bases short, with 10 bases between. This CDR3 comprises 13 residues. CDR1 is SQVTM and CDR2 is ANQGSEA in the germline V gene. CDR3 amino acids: CSVEFGVQETQYF. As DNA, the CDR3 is TGCAGCGTTGAGTTCGGGGTACAAGAGACCCAGTACTTC.

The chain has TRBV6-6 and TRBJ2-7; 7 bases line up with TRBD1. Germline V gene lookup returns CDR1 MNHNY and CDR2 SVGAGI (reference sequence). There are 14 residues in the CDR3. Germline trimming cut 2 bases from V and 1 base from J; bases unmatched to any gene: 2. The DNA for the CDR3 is TGTGCCAGCAGTTACGGGGGACAGTCCTACGAGCAGTACTTC. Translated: CASSYGGQSYEQYF.

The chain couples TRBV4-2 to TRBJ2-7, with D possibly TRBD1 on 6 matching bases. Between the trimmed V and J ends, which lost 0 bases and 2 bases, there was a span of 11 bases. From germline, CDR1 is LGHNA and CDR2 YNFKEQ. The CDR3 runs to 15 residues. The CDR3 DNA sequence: TGTGCCAGCAGCCAAGATTGGACAGCCACCTACGAGCAGTACTTC. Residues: CASSQDWTATYEQYF.

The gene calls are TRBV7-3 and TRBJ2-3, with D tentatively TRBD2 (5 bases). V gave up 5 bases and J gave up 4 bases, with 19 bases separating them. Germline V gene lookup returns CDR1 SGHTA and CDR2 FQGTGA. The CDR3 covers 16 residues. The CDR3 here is CASSHDAASTSDTQYF. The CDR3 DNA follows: TGTGCCAGCAGCCACGACGCGGCTAGCACGTCAGATACGCAGTATTTT.

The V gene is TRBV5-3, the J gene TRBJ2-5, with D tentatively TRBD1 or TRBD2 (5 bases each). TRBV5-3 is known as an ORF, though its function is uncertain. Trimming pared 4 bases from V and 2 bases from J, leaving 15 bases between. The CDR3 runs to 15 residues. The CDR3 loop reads CARSDGARLQETQYF. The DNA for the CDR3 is TGTGCCAGAAGCGACGGGGCGAGGCTACAAGAGACCCAGTACTTC.

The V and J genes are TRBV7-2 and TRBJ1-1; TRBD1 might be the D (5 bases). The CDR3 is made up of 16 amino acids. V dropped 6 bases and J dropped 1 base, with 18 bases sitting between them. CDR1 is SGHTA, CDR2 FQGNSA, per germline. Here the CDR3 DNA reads TGTGCCAGCAGTCAAAGAATCAGGGCAACGAACACTGAAGCTTTCTTT. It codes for CASSQRIRATNTEAFF.

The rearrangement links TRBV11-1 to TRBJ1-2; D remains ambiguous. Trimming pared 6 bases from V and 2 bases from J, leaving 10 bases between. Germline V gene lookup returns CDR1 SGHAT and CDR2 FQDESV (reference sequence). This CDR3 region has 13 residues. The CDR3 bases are TGTGCCAGCAGTTATGACCGGAACTATGGCTACACCTTC. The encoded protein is CASSYDRNYGYTF.

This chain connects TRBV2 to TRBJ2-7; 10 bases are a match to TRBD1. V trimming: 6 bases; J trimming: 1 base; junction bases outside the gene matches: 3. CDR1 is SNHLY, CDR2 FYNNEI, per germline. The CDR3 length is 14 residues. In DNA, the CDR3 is TGTGCCAGCAGGACAGGGGGCGCTTCCTACGAGCAGTACTTC. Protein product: CASRTGGASYEQYF.

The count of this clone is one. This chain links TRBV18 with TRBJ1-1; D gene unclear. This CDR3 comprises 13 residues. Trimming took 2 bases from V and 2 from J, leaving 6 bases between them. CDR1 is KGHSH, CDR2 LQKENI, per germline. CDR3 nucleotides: TGTGCCAGCTCACCAATAGGAAACACTGAAGCTTTCTTT. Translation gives CASSPIGNTEAFF.

The CDR3: CASSRASGGNTDTQYF. The CDR3 region has the DNA TGCGCCAGCAGCCGAGCTAGCGGGGGGAACACAGATACGCAGTATTTT. This chain joins TRBV4-3 and TRBJ2-3, with TRBD2 matching 11 bases. This CDR3 is built from 16 residues. Germline assignment: CDR1 LGHNA and CDR2 YSLEER. Germline trimming cut 4 bases from V and 2 bases from J; bases unmatched to any gene: 5.

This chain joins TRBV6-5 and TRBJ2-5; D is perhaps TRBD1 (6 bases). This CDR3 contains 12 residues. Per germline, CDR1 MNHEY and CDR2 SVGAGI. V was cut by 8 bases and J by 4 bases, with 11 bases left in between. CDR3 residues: CASRTRGETQYF. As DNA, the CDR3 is TGTGCCAGCCGGACCAGGGGAGAGACCCAGTACTTC.

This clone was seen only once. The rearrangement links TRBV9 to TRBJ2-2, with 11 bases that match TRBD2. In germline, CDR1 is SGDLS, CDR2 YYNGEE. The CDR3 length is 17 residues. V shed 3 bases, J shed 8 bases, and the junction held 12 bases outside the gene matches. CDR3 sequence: CASSASGTSGHGGELFF. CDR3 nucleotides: TGTGCCAGCAGCGCCTCCGGGACTAGCGGCCATGGAGGGGAGCTGTTTTTT.

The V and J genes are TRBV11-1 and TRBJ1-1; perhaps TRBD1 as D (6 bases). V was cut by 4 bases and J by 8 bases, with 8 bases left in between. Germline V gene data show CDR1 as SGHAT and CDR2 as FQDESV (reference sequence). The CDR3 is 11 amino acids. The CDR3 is CASSYDREAFF. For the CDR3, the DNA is TGTGCCAGCAGCTACGACAGGGAAGCTTTCTTT.

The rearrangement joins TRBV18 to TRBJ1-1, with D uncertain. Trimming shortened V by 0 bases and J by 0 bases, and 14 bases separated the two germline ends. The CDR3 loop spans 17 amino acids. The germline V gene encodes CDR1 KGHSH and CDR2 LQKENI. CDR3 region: CASSPPNRNRMNTEAFF. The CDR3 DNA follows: TGTGCCAGCTCACCACCGAATCGAAACCGCATGAACACTGAAGCTTTCTTT. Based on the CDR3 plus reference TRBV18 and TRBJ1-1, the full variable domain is NAGVMQNPRHLVRRRGQEARLRCSPMKGHSHVYWYRQLPEEGLKFMVYLQKENIIDESGMPKERFSAEFPKEGPSILRIQQVVRGDSAAYFCASSPPNRNRMNTEAFFGQGTRLTVV.

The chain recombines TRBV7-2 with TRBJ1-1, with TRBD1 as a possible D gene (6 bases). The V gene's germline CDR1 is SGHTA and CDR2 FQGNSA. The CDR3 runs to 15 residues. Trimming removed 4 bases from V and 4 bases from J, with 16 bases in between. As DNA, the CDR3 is TGTGCCAGCAGCTCCGTGCTAGGGGGGCTCACTGAAGCTTTCTTT. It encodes CASSSVLGGLTEAFF. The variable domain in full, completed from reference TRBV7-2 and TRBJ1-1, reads GAGVSQSPSNKVTEKGKDVELRCDPISGHTALYWYRQSLGQGLEFLIYFQGNSAPDKSGLPSDRFSAERTGGSVSTLTIQRTQQEDSAVYLCASSSVLGGLTEAFFGQGTRLTVV.

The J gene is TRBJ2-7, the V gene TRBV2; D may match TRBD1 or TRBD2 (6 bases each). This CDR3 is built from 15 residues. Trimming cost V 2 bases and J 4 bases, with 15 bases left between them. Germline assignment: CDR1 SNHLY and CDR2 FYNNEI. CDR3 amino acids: CASSEWGAAGYEQYF. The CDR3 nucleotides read TGTGCCAGCAGTGAATGGGGGGCGGCTGGGTACGAGCAGTACTTC.

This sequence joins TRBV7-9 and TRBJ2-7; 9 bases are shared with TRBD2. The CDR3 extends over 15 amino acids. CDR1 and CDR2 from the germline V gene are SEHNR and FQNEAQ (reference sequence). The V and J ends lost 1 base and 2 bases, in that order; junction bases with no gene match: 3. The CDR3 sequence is CASSLGLAEAYEQYF. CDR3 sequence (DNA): TGTGCCAGCAGCTTAGGACTAGCGGAAGCCTACGAGCAGTACTTC.

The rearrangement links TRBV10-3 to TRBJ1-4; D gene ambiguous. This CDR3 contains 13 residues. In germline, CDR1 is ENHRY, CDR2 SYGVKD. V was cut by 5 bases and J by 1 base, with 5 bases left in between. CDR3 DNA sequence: TGTGCCATCAGTTCGGTAACTAATGAAAAACTGTTTTTT. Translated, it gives CAISSVTNEKLFF.

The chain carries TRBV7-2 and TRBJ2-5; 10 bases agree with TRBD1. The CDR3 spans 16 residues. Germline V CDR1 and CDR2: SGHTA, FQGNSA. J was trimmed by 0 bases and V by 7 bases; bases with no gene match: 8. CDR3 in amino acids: CASNSPGTGDQETQYF. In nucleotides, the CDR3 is TGTGCCAGCAACTCTCCCGGGACAGGGGACCAAGAGACCCAGTACTTC.

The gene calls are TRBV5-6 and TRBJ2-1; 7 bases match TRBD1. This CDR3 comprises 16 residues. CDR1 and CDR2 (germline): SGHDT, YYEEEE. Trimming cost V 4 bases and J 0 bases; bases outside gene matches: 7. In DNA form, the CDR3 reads TGTGCCAGCAGCGCAGAGACAGGGAGCTCCTACAATGAGCAGTTCTTC. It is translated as CASSAETGSSYNEQFF.

CDR3 DNA: TGTGCCAGCAGCGCTTATCAGGGGTCGACAACCCACAATGAGCAGTTCTTC. Translation gives CASSAYQGSTTHNEQFF. The J gene is TRBJ2-1, the V gene TRBV2; TRBD1 might be the D (6 bases). The CDR3 covers 17 residues. V was cut by 6 bases and J by 5 bases, with 23 bases left in between. Germline V lookup: CDR1 SNHLY, CDR2 FYNNEI.

CDR3 nucleotide sequence: TGTGCCAGCAGCAACCCAGGGAGCGGCCCCGCTAACACTGAAGCTTTCTTT. Amino acid sequence: CASSNPGSGPANTEAFF. The rearrangement joins TRBV21-1 to TRBJ1-1. TRBV21-1 is listed as a pseudogene. The CDR3 runs to 17 residues.

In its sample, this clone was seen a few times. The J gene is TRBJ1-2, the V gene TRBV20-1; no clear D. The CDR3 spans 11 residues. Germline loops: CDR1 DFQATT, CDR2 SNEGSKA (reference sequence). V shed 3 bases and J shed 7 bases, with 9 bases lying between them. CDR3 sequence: CSARGGAGYTF. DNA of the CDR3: TGCAGTGCTAGGGGAGGAGCTGGCTACACCTTC.